The 21 T cell receptor beta chains listed next were all sequenced from one sample in a study of shared clonotypes between healthy human individuals (dated by TCRdb to 2020 to 2022). The library was produced with the immunoSEQ multiplex PCR assay. The immuneACCESS repertoire file appears here via TCRdb, limited to in-frame rearrangements. These files lack a portion of the clones; in checked studies, under half of the deficit traces to unresolved V genes, and the cause of the others is not known. The sample table holds millions of clones, of which more than 80% were seen once. The ten top clones hold around 0.14% of the sample. Sequenced material: naive CD4+ T cells sorted from blood. The cell subset or site label on this specimen signifies: CD45RA+ positively selected. These receptor sequences come from a man between 18 and 29 years old in good health.

The CDR3 loop reads CASRDGSSGNTIYF. For the CDR3, the DNA is TGTGCCAGCAGGGACGGGAGCTCTGGAAACACCATATATTTT. The V gene is TRBV2, the J gene TRBJ1-3; D not certain. The ends were cut back, 6 bases at V and 0 bases at J, with 9 bases in the middle. CDR1 is SNHLY and CDR2 is FYNNEI in the germline V gene. This CDR3 spans 14 amino acids.

The chain joins TRBV2 to TRBJ2-5; TRBD2 matches 8 bases. This CDR3 comprises 14 residues. V was pared by 8 bases and J by 5 bases, with 10 bases of the junction left unmatched. Germline V gives CDR1 SNHLY, CDR2 FYNNEI. CDR3 sequence reads: CASFQRELSETQYF. DNA for the CDR3: TGTGCCAGCTTCCAGCGGGAGCTGAGTGAGACCCAGTACTTC.

The rearrangement joins TRBV5-1 to TRBJ2-2; D uncertain. The CDR3 contains 13 residues. CDR1 is SGHRS, CDR2 YFSETQ, per germline. V was trimmed by 5 bases and J by 5 bases, leaving 10 bases between them. The CDR3 DNA reads as TGCGCCAGCAGGGTTAGGCCGACCGGGGAGCTGTTTTTT. Translating gives CASRVRPTGELFF.

The chain uses TRBV30 and TRBJ2-3, with no clear D. The germline V gene encodes CDR1 GTSNPN and CDR2 SVGIG (reference sequence). Trimming removed 4 bases from V and 0 bases from J, with 8 bases in between. CDR3 length equals 13 residues. CDR3 in amino acids: CAWTKPSTDTQYF. CDR3 DNA sequence: TGTGCCTGGACCAAACCTAGCACAGATACGCAGTATTTT.

The J gene is TRBJ1-6, the V gene TRBV27, with 8 bases matching TRBD1. The CDR3 runs to 15 residues. CDR1 and CDR2 from the germline V gene are MNHEY and SMNVEV (reference sequence). Trimming removed 5 bases from V and 8 bases from J; junction bases left unmatched: 8. The CDR3 DNA is TGTGCCAGCAGTCCCACAGGGGGTCCCCATTCACCCCTCCACTTT. It codes for CASSPTGGPHSPLHF.

The V and J genes are TRBV5-4 and TRBJ1-2; weak D call: TRBD1 (5 bases). Deletions cut 3 bases from V and 4 bases from J, with 10 bases between. The CDR3 contains 13 residues. Germline V gene data show CDR1 as SGHNT and CDR2 as YYREEE (reference sequence). The CDR3 DNA reads TGTGCCAGCAGCTGGGACCCGAGCTATGGCTACACCTTC. It specifies CASSWDPSYGYTF.

The chain has TRBV19 and TRBJ1-3; D unresolved. V shed 3 bases and J shed 0 bases, with 9 bases lying between them. Germline V lookup: CDR1 LNHDA, CDR2 SQIVND (reference sequence). There are 15 residues in the CDR3. CDR3 protein: CASSIPKISGNTIYF. CDR3 coding DNA: TGTGCCAGTAGTATCCCAAAGATCTCTGGAAACACCATATATTTT.

The V gene is TRBV10-1, the J gene TRBJ1-1; TRBD1 matches at 12 bases. V shed 6 bases, J shed 6 bases, and the junction held 11 bases outside the gene matches. The CDR3 sequence is 16 residues long. Germline V lookup: CDR1 WNHNN, CDR2 SYGVQD (reference sequence). The CDR3 is CASRRGDRGLFAEAFF. The CDR3 coding sequence is TGCGCCAGCAGACGAGGGGACAGGGGGCTGTTCGCTGAAGCTTTCTTT.

The chain carries TRBV6-6 and TRBJ2-2, with D uncertain. Trimming removed 2 bases at V and 8 bases at J, with 6 bases between. CDR3 length: 12 amino acids. The germline gives CDR1 MNHNY, CDR2 SVGAGI (reference sequence). CDR3 amino acids: CASSYPQGELFF. CDR3 in DNA: TGTGCCAGCAGTTACCCACAGGGGGAGCTGTTTTTT.

The chain uses TRBV19 and TRBJ1-5; 7 nucleotides align to TRBD1. The CDR3 covers 15 residues. With 5 bases clipped from V and 3 bases from J, the junction kept 7 bases outside the gene matches. Looked up from germline, CDR1 is LNHDA and CDR2 is SQIVND (reference sequence). CDR3 coding DNA: TGTGCCAGTAGTGTTTCGACAGGGATCAATCAGCCCCAGCATTTT. Its translation is CASSVSTGINQPQHF.

The chain combines TRBV28 with TRBJ2-7, with 8 bases fitting TRBD1. The V gene's germline CDR1 is MDHEN and CDR2 SYDVKM. V gave up 7 bases and J gave up 3 bases; unmatched junction bases: 8. CDR3 size: 14 residues. CDR3 sequence reads: CASKPGQVIYEQYF. CDR3 sequence (DNA): TGTGCCAGCAAACCGGGACAGGTAATCTACGAGCAGTACTTC.

The gene calls are TRBV4-3 and TRBJ2-3; D gene ambiguous. The germline gives CDR1 LGHNA, CDR2 YSLEER. Trimming took off 0 bases at V and 1 base at J, with 8 bases between the two ends. This CDR3 spans 15 amino acids. The CDR3 protein is CASSQDLTGTDTQYF. Written as DNA, the CDR3 is TGCGCCAGCAGCCAAGATTTGACCGGCACAGATACGCAGTATTTT.

The chain joins TRBV19 to TRBJ1-1; TRBD1 might be the D (5 bases). From germline, CDR1 is LNHDA and CDR2 SQIVND (reference sequence). V dropped 3 bases and J dropped 1 base, with 12 bases sitting between them. This CDR3 is built from 15 residues. The CDR3 DNA sequence: TGTGCCAGTAGTATCTCCGGGGCGTGGAACACTGAAGCTTTCTTT. It codes for CASSISGAWNTEAFF.

This chain links TRBV7-8 with TRBJ2-5; the match to TRBD1 covers 7 bases. The CDR3 extends over 14 amino acids. Trimming took 5 bases from V and 4 from J; bases not matched to a gene: 7. Germline V lookup: CDR1 SGHVS, CDR2 FQNEAQ. The CDR3 loop is CASSPAQGRETQYF. The CDR3 nucleotides are TGTGCCAGCAGCCCAGCACAGGGGCGAGAGACCCAGTACTTC.

The rearrangement links TRBV19 to TRBJ2-7; TRBD1 might be the D (6 bases). V was clipped by 6 bases and J by 2 bases, with 11 bases between them. Germline V gene lookup returns CDR1 LNHDA and CDR2 SQIVND (reference sequence). There are 13 residues in the CDR3. The CDR3 DNA reads as TGTGCCAGTAGGTTTACAGGGACCTACGAGCAGTACTTC. Its protein product is CASRFTGTYEQYF.

V gene TRBV14 combines with J gene TRBJ2-5; 9 nucleotides align to TRBD1. The J call may be faulty, since TRBJ2-7 better matches the DNA end. There are 16 residues in the CDR3. Looked up from germline, CDR1 is SGHDN and CDR2 is FVKESK. CDR3 sequence reads: CASSQNPGTGIDEQYF. The CDR3 nucleotides are TGTGCCAGCAGCCAAAACCCCGGGACAGGGATCGACGAGCAGTACTTC.

Worth noting for this clone: The same CDR3 is also encoded by other DNA sequences in this sample. The genes are TRBV5-1 and TRBJ1-2; TRBD1 matches at 8 bases. CDR1 SGHRS and CDR2 YFSETQ come from the germline V gene. V gave up 0 bases and J gave up 8 bases; unmatched junction bases: 6. CDR3 length: 14 amino acids. For the CDR3, the DNA is TGCGCCAGCAGCTTGGGGCAGGGGGCTCGAGGCTACACCTTC. Translated, it gives CASSLGQGARGYTF.

The rearrangement uses TRBV5-3 and TRBJ2-2, with TRBD2 identical over 8 bases. TRBV5-3 is flagged as an ORF with uncertain function. The ends lost 3 bases at V and 6 bases at J; junction bases unmatched: 7. CDR3 size: 15 residues. The CDR3 is CARSYPSGQSGELFF. CDR3 nucleotides: TGTGCCAGAAGCTACCCTAGCGGGCAGTCCGGGGAGCTGTTTTTT.

In regard to this clone: Other DNA sequences in this sample translate to the same CDR3. The J gene is TRBJ1-3, the V gene TRBV7-9; D gene uncertain. The V end lost 3 bases, the J end lost 4 bases, and 4 bases lay between the germline ends. This CDR3 is 12 amino acids long. CDR1 and CDR2 from the germline V gene are SEHNR and FQNEAQ (reference sequence). The CDR3 sequence: CASSLLGNTIYF. CDR3 bases: TGTGCCAGCAGCTTGCTGGGAAACACCATATATTTT.

A remark on this clone: The same CDR3 can be traced to other DNA sequences in this sample. This chain uses TRBV18 with TRBJ1-1, with D tentatively TRBD1 (6 bases). Trimming left V 3 bases short and J 0 bases short, with 8 bases between. The CDR3 runs to 14 residues. CDR1 KGHSH and CDR2 LQKENI come from the germline V gene. The CDR3 DNA reads TGTGCCAGCTCACCGACAGGCATGAACACTGAAGCTTTCTTT. Encoded protein: CASSPTGMNTEAFF.

V is TRBV5-4 and J is TRBJ2-7; possible D gene TRBD2, 7 bases. Germline V CDR1 and CDR2: SGHNT, YYREEE (reference sequence). The CDR3 is made up of 15 amino acids. The V end was cut by 2 bases, the J end by 0 bases, with 12 bases between. The CDR3 DNA reads TGTGCCAGCAGCTTCGGGGGGCAAGTCTCCTACGAGCAGTACTTC. This encodes CASSFGGQVSYEQYF. Filled out from reference TRBV5-4 and TRBJ2-7, the complete variable domain reads ETGVTQSPTHLIKTRGQQVTLRCSSQSGHNTVSWYQQALGQGPQFIFQYYREEENGRGNFPPRFSGLQFPNYSSELNVNALELDDSALYLCASSFGGQVSYEQYFGPGTRLTVT.